This T cell receptor (beta chain) was recovered during a study of CD8 T cells in ankylosing spondylitis. General study results and limits: Within ankylosing spondylitis blood, a TCR beta motif made up of seven to nine highly homologous variants appeared to be characteristic.

This CDR3 contains 12 residues. CDR1 is SQVTM and CDR2 is ANQGSEA in the germline V gene. Trimming removed 4 bases from V and 9 bases from J, with 13 bases in between. TCRdb processed the 5' RACE reads anew with MiXCR; each CDR3 protein has one entry. The repertoire has 200,000 to 250,000 distinct CDR3 sequences, roughly 24% of them found once; the top ten carry about 6.2%. This clonotype was counted ten times or more. Antigen: not known. V is TRBV29-1 and J is TRBJ2-1, with a weak D call TRBD1 (5 bases). The sequence derives from a male donor with ankylosing spondylitis or in good health (not recorded which). The sequenced material came from blood, either unsorted or a sorted T cell fraction (not recorded which). The CDR3 DNA reads TGCAGCGTTGTTCCGGCTCAGGGTGAGCAGTTCTTC. Its protein is CSVVPAQGEQFF.